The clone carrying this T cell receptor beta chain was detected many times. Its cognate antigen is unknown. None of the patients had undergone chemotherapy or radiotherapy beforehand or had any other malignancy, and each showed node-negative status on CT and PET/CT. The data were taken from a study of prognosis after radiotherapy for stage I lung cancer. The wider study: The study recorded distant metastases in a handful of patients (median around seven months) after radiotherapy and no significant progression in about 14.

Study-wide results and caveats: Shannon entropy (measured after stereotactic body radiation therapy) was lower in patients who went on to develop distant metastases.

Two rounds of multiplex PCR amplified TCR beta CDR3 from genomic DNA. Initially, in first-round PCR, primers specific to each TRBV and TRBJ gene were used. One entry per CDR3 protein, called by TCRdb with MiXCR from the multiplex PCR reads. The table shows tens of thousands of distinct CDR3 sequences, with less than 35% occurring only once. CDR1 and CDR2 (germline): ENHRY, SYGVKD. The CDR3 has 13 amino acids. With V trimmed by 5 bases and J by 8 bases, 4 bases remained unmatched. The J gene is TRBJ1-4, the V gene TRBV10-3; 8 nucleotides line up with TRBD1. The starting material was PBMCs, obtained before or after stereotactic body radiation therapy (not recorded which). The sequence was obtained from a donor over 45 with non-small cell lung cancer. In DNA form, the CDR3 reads TGTGCCATCAGTAACAGGGGGGGAGAAAAACTGTTTTTT. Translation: CAISNRGGEKLFF.